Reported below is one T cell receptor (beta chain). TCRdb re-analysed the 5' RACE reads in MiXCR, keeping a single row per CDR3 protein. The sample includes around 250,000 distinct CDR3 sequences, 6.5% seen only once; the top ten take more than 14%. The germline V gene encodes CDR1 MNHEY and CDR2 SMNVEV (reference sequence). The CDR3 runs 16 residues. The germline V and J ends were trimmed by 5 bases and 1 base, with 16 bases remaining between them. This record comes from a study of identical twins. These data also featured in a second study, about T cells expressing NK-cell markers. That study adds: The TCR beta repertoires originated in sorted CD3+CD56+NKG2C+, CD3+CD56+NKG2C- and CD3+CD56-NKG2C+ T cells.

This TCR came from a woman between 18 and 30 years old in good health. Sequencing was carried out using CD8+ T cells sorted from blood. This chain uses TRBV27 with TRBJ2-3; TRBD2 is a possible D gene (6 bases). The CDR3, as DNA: TGTGCCAGCAGTATTATCGGAGCGGGTGGCACAGATACGCAGTATTTT. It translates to CASSIIGAGGTDTQYF.